This T cell receptor beta chain comes out of a study of early T cells in non-severe SARS-CoV-2 infection. At the level of the study: RNA in bulk from unsorted whole blood was sequenced, and chains were unpaired.

Unique molecular identifiers tagged individual cDNA molecules. TCRdb reanalysed the 5' RACE reads using MiXCR and keeps one entry per CDR3 protein. The sample shows about 98,000 distinct CDR3 sequences, 11% of them seen only once. The V gene end was trimmed by 3 bases and the J gene end by 2 bases; junction bases not matched to a gene: 6. Germline V gene lookup returns CDR1 LGHDT and CDR2 YNNKEL (reference sequence). The CDR3 loop spans 15 amino acids. In this sample, this clonotype turned up many times. The rearrangement joins TRBV3-1 to TRBJ2-7, with TRBD1 matching over 8 bases. The specimen was whole blood. The clonotype originates from an adult who was a healthcare worker with PCR-confirmed SARS-CoV-2 infection or an uninfected control (not recorded which). The CDR3 DNA reads as TGTGCCAGCAGCCAGCCCGGGACAGGCACCTACGAGCAGTACTTC. It specifies CASSQPGTGTYEQYF.